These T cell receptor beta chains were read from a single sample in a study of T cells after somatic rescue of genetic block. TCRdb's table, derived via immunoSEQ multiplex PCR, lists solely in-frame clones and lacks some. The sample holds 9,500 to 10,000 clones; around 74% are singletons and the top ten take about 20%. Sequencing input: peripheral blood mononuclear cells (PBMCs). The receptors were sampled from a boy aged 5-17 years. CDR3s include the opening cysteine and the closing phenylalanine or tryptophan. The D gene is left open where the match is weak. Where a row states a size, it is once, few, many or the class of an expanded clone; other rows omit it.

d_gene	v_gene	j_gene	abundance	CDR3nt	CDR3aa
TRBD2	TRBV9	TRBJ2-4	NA	TGTGCCAGCAGCGGGGTAGCGGGAGGGCAAAACATTCAGTACTTC	CASSGVAGGQNIQYF
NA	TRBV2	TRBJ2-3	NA	TGTGCCAGCAGTGAAACCAGGACAGGGAGGGCAGATACGCAGTATTTT	CASSETRTGRADTQYF
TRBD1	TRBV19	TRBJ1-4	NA	TGTGCCAGCTGTAAAACAGGGGGCCCTAATGAAAAACTGTTTTTT	CASCKTGGPNEKLFF
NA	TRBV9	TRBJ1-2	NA	TGTGCCAGCAGCGCATCCGGGACTACCTATGGCTACACCTTC	CASSASGTTYGYTF
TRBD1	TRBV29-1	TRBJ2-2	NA	TGCAGCGTTGGGGGGGACAGGGTGGGCACCGGGGAGCTGTTTTTT	CSVGGDRVGTGELFF
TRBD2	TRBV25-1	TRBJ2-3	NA	TGTGCCAGCAGTGAATTAGCGGGAAGCACAGATACGCAGTATTTT	CASSELAGSTDTQYF
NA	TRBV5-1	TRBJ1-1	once	TGCGCCAGCAGCTTGGGGTATTTGAACACTGAAGCTTTCTTT	CASSLGYLNTEAFF
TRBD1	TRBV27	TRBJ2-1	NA	TGTGCCAGCAGTCTCCCCGACAGGGGGGGATACAATGAGCAGTTCTTC	CASSLPDRGGYNEQFF
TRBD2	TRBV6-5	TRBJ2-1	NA	TGTGCCACCGGGACTAGCGGGGACAATGAGCAGTTCTTC	CATGTSGDNEQFF
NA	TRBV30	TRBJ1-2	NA	TGTGCCTGGAGTCCCCAACCAGGGGCCTACTATGGCTACACCTTC	CAWSPQPGAYYGYTF
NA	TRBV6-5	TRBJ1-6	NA	TGTGCCAGCAGTCGACTCTCCTATTCACCCCTCCACTTT	CASSRLSYSPLHF
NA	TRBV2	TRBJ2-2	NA	TGTGCCAGCAGAATCCGGGACTTTAACACCGGGGAGCTGTTTTTT	CASRIRDFNTGELFF
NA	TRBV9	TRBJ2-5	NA	TGTGCCAGCAGCTCACAGGGATATGAGACCCAGTACTTC	CASSSQGYETQYF
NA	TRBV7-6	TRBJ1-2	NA	TGTGCCAGCAGCTACCCCCAGACCCATGGCTACACCTTC	CASSYPQTHGYTF
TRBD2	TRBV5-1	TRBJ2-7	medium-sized	TGCGCCAGCAGCTTGGGACTAGCAGATGCCTACGAGCAGTACTTC	CASSLGLADAYEQYF
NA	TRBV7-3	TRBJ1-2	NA	TGTGCCAGCAGCCAACTTAACAGAGAAGGCTACACCTTC	CASSQLNREGYTF
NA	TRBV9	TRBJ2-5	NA	TGTGCCAGCCGGGATTCTCTCTTCTTACAAGAGACCCAGTACTTC	CASRDSLFLQETQYF
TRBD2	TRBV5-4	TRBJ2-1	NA	TGTGCCACGGGACGGGGGGGGTACAATGAGCAGTTCTTC	CATGRGGYNEQFF
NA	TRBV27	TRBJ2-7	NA	TGTGCCAGCAGTTTCACAGGTTACTCCTACGAGCAGTACTTC	CASSFTGYSYEQYF
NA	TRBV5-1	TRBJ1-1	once	TGCGCCAGCAGGCTGGGAGGGAACACTGAAGCTTTCTTT	CASRLGGNTEAFF
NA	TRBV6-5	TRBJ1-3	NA	TGTGCCAGCAGTTACGGGGGGAAGAGTGGAAACACCATATATTTT	CASSYGGKSGNTIYF
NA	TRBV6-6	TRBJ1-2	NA	TGTGCCAGCAGACCTGACACCCTAAGGGGCTACACCTTC	CASRPDTLRGYTF
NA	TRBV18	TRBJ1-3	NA	TGTGCCAGCTCACCAATCCAGGGTGGAAACACCATATATTTT	CASSPIQGGNTIYF
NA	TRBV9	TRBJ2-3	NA	TGTGCCAGCAGCGCTCCGGGACTGATCACAGATACGCAGTATTTT	CASSAPGLITDTQYF
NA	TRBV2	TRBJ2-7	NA	TGTGCCAGCAAGGGCAGCCATACGTCCTACGAGCAGTACTTC	CASKGSHTSYEQYF
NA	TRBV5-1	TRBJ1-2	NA	TGCGCCAGCAGCTTGTCGACTAACTATGGCTACACCTTC	CASSLSTNYGYTF
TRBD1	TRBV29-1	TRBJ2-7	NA	TGCAGCGTTGTGGGACAGGGGGTTCCCTACGAGCAGTACTTC	CSVVGQGVPYEQYF
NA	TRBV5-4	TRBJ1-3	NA	TGTGCCAGCAGCTTGGCGGGGGGAGCTGGAAACACCATATATTTT	CASSLAGGAGNTIYF
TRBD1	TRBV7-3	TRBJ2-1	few	TGTGCCAGCAGCAAACAGGGGGCTGGAGACAATGAGCAGTTCTTC	CASSKQGAGDNEQFF
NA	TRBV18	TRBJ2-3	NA	TGTGCCAGCTCACCGCGGGTTCCCCTGCTTTTAAGCACAGATACGCAGTATTTT	CASSPRVPLLLSTDTQYF
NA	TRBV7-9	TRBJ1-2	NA	TGTGCCAGCAGCTCGCATGGACAGCCAAACGACCGCACCTATGGCTACACCTTC	CASSSHGQPNDRTYGYTF
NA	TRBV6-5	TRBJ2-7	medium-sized	TGTGCCAGCAGTTACAAAAGCTCCTACGAGCAGTACTTC	CASSYKSSYEQYF
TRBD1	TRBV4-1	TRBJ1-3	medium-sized	TGCGCCAGCAGCCAGGGGGACAGTCCTTTCTCTGGAAACACCATATATTTT	CASSQGDSPFSGNTIYF
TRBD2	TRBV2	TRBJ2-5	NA	TGTGCCAGCAGTGAATATCTAGCTAGCGGGGGGGTCCAAGAGACCCAGTACTTC	CASSEYLASGGVQETQYF
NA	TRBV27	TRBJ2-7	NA	TGTGCCAGCAGTTTAACTCCTCTCTCCTACGAGCAGTACTTC	CASSLTPLSYEQYF
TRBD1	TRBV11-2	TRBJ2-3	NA	TGTGCCAGCAGTCCCGACCGACCCGGGACAGGGGCAGATACGCAGTATTTT	CASSPDRPGTGADTQYF
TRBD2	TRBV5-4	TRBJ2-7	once	TGTGCCAGCAGCGACGGGCTAGCGGGGGTAGGCTACGAGCAGTACTTC	CASSDGLAGVGYEQYF
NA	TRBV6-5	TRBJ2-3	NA	TGTGCCAGCAGTCCCCGTAGGCCCACAGATACGCAGTATTTT	CASSPRRPTDTQYF
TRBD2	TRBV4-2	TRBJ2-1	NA	TGTGCCAGCAGCCAAGTTTGGTCTAGCGGGAGTTCAGTTTATGAGCAGTTCTTC	CASSQVWSSGSSVYEQFF
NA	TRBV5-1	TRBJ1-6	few	TGCGCCAGCAGCCCAGACAAGTATAAGAATTCACCCCTCCACTTT	CASSPDKYKNSPLHF